What follows describes a single T cell receptor beta chain. The antigen remains undetermined. TCRdb's copy holds only in-frame clones and misses some; the assay was immunoSEQ multiplex PCR. The sample has about 350,000 clones, 75% to 90% seen once; the top ten hold 9.5% to 12%. Treatment denoted: some 19 received Ad26.COV2.S at low or high dose, single or two shots; several received placebo; per-sample allocation not given. Specimens were obtained on day 63 following the first vaccine or placebo injection. Donor was an adult aged 18-55 years in Boston. This specimen comes from a study of Ad26.COV2.S vaccination and SARS-CoV-2 variants. Across the study: Ad26.COV2.S was injected intramuscularly once or twice, 56 days apart.

General study findings and limits: Reportedly, spike-specific CD8+ and CD4+ T cell responses achieved substantial breadth once vaccination had taken place.

Trimming cost V 6 bases and J 2 bases; bases outside gene matches: 13. CDR3 size: 16 residues. The sample was peripheral blood, taken in a trial of Ad26.COV2.S vaccine versus placebo. The receptor was derived from a person aged 18-60 years who received the Ad26.COV2.S COVID-19 vaccine or a placebo. The V gene is TRBV23-1, the J gene TRBJ2-7; TRBD2 agrees at 7 bases. TRBV23-1 is an ORF for which the function is uncertain. The CDR3 DNA is TGCGCCAGCAGGCCTGGCCGGGAGGCCCGTACCTACGAGCAGTACTTC. Translated: CASRPGREARTYEQYF.